The 5 T cell receptor beta chains reported below all come from one sample, sequenced in a study of blood T cells in healthy people across ages. Then a second PCR, running roughly 7 to 11 cycles, was carried out with a sample-barcoded 5' primer and a J-beta primer mix. MiXCR, applied by TCRdb to the 5' RACE reads, yields one record per CDR3 protein. The sample holds 1.6 million or so distinct CDR3 sequences, roughly 32% seen once. Sequencing was carried out using blood. These receptors all stem from a woman between 25 and 40 years old in good health.

The chain joins TRBV12-3 or TRBV12-4 to TRBJ2-1, with 7 nucleotides matching TRBD2. The junction had 10 bases not matched to a gene; V was cut back by 6 bases and J by 8 bases. This CDR3 has 14 amino acids. Here the CDR3 reads CASSFAGVEDEQFF. For the CDR3, the DNA is TGTGCCAGCAGCTTTGCGGGAGTCGAAGATGAGCAGTTCTTC.

The chain carries TRBV20-1 and TRBJ2-2; the D is unclear. CDR3 length: 11 amino acids. V dropped 3 bases and J dropped 8 bases, with 7 bases sitting between them. In germline, CDR1 is DFQATT, CDR2 SNEGSKA (reference sequence). The CDR3 sequence: CSARGMGELFF. CDR3 coding DNA: TGCAGTGCTAGGGGGATGGGGGAGCTGTTTTTT.

The genes are TRBV7-9 and TRBJ1-2; D is undetermined. The CDR3 extends over 14 amino acids. V was pared by 5 bases and J by 6 bases, with 16 bases between. The V gene's germline CDR1 is SEHNR and CDR2 FQNEAQ (reference sequence). The CDR3 loop is CASSQPQALDGYTF. Written as DNA, the CDR3 is TGTGCCAGCAGCCAACCGCAGGCGCTGGATGGCTACACCTTC.

The chain couples TRBV25-1 to TRBJ1-4, with 7 bases lining up with TRBD1. This CDR3 contains 12 residues. Germline V gene lookup returns CDR1 MGHDK and CDR2 SYGVNS. V lost 6 bases to trimming and J lost 15 bases; unmatched junction nucleotides: 10. The CDR3, as DNA: TGTGCCAGCAGCCAGGGGGTAGGGGGGGTGTTTTTT. Its protein is CASSQGVGGVFF.

This clonotype was seen a few times. The gene calls are TRBV29-1 and TRBJ1-4; 10 positions agree with TRBD1. Per germline, CDR1 SQVTM and CDR2 ANQGSEA. The CDR3 sequence is 13 residues long. V shed 6 bases, J shed 6 bases, and the junction held 4 bases outside the gene matches. The CDR3 DNA follows: TGCAGCGTGCGGACAGGGGGGGATGAAAAACTGTTTTTT. Translation gives CSVRTGGDEKLFF.